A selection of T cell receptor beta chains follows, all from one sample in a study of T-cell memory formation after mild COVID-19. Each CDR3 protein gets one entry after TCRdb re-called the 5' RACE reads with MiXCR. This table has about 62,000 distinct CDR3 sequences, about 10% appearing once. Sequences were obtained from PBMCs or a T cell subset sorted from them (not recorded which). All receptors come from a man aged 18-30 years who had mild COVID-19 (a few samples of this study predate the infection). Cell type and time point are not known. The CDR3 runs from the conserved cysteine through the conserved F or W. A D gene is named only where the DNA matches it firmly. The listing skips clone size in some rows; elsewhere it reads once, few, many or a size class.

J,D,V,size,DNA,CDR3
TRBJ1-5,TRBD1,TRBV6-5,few,TGTGCCAGCAGACAGACAGGGTATGGAGGGCAGCCCCAGCATTTT,CASRQTGYGGQPQHF
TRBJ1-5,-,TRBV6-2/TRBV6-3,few,TGTGCCAGCAGATGGACGGCAGATCAGCCCCAGCATTTT,CASRWTADQPQHF
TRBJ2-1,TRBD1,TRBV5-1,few,TGCGCCAGCCGGAACCAGGGGGCTGATGAGCAGTTCTTC,CASRNQGADEQFF
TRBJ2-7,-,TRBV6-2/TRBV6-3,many,TGTGCCAGCAGTTGGGACCCCCTCTCCTACGAGCAGTACTTC,CASSWDPLSYEQYF
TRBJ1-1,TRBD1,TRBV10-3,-,TGTGCCATCAGTTCCCAGACAGGGTTAGGCACTGAAGCTTTCTTT,CAISSQTGLGTEAFF
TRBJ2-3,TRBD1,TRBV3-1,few,TGTGCCAGCAGCCGACAGGGGACAGATACGCAGTATTTT,CASSRQGTDTQYF
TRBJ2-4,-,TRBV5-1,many,TGCGCCAGCACCCCCGACGCGCTAATAAACATTCAGTACTTC,CASTPDALINIQYF
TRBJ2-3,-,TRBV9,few,TGTGCCAGCAGCGTATCCCCGGACTCAGGGGATACGCAGTATTTT,CASSVSPDSGDTQYF
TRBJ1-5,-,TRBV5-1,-,TGCGCCAGCAGCCCGTCAGGGAATCAGCCCCAGCATTTT,CASSPSGNQPQHF
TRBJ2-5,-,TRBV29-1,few,TGCAGCGTTGGTCTACAAGAGACCCAGTACTTC,CSVGLQETQYF
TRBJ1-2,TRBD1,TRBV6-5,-,TGTGCCAGCAGTTACTCGGACAGGCCCCCCTATGGCTACACCTTC,CASSYSDRPPYGYTF
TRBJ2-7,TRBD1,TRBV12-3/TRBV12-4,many,TGTGCCAGCAGGGGACAGGGCTACGAGCAGTACTTC,CASRGQGYEQYF
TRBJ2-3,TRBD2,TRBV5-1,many,TGCGCCAGCAGAGGAGTAGCGGGGAATACAGATACGCAGTATTTT,CASRGVAGNTDTQYF
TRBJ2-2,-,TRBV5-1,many,TGCGCCAGCAGCTTGGGAATCGCGAACACCGGGGAGCTGTTTTTT,CASSLGIANTGELFF
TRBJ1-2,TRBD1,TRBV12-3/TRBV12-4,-,TGTGCCAGCAGTTTAGGACAGGGTGGCTACACCTTC,CASSLGQGGYTF
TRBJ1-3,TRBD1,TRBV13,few,TGTGCCAGCAGCTTCCGGGACAGGGCTGGAAACACCATATATTTT,CASSFRDRAGNTIYF
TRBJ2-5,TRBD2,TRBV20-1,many,TGCAGTGCTGGAGGACTAGCGGGGAACAAAGAGACCCAGTACTTC,CSAGGLAGNKETQYF
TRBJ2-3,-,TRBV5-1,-,TGCGCCAGCATCAATGGTAGAGCTAGCACAGATACGCAGTATTTT,CASINGRASTDTQYF
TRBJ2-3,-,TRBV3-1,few,TGTGCCAGCAGGAATATTGTCAGGGGTACGAGCACAGATACGCAGTATTTT,CASRNIVRGTSTDTQYF
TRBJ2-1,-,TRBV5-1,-,TGCGCCAGCAGCTCGGGGGCAGGGGACTACAATGAGCAGTTCTTC,CASSSGAGDYNEQFF
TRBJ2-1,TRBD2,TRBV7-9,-,TGTGCCAGCAGCTTACGTCAGCGGGATGGGGTGAATGAGCAGTTCTTC,CASSLRQRDGVNEQFF
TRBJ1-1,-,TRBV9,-,TGTGCCAGCAGCCCTCGGGGGGAGAACACTGAAGCTTTCTTT,CASSPRGENTEAFF
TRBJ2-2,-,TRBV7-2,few,TGTGCCAGCAGCTTAGCAGGGTCCGGGGAGCTGTTTTTT,CASSLAGSGELFF
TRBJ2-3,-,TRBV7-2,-,TGTGCCAGCAGCTTAGCCCTCTCGACAGGATTTACACAGTATTTT,CASSLALSTGFTQYF
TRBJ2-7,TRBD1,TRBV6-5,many,TGTGCCAGCAGCCCTAGACAGGGAGTAAGCTCCTACGAGCAGTACTTC,CASSPRQGVSSYEQYF
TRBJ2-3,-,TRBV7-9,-,TGTGCCAGCAGCTTAGTTGGACCCAAGGGGATCGATACGCAGTATTTT,CASSLVGPKGIDTQYF
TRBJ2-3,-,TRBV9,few,TGTGCCAGCAGCGAGAACAGGGTTGGCACAGATACGCAGTATTTT,CASSENRVGTDTQYF
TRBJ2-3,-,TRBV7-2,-,TGTGCCAGCAGCTTAGCGCCAGGAGATACGCAGTATTTT,CASSLAPGDTQYF
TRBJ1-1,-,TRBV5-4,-,TGTGCCAGCAGCTTGGAGACTGAAGCTTTCTTT,CASSLETEAFF